The 17 T cell receptor beta chains in this list originate from one sample, sequenced in a study of post-analysis software for immune sequencing data. Findings of the study overall: Elevated frequency relative to controls characterized four or five TRBV segments in patients, TRBV5-6, TRBV5-1 and TRBV20-1 among them.

For these receptors, no antigen is known. Unique molecular identifiers were present in the TCR beta cDNA libraries. TCRdb re-derived calls from the PCR reads in MiXCR, one entry per CDR3 protein. The top ten clones hold roughly 0.57% of a sample with roughly 730,000 distinct CDR3 sequences, 25% to 30% of them seen once. The sequenced sample consisted of blood. These TCRs come from a girl aged 10-17 years with multiple sclerosis.

This clonotype was seen a handful of times. The genes are TRBV6-6 and TRBJ2-7; 9 bases align to TRBD1. The CDR3 extends over 14 amino acids. The V gene end was trimmed by 3 bases and the J gene end by 6 bases; junction bases not matched to a gene: 6. Germline CDR1 MNHNY, CDR2 SVGAGI (reference sequence). In DNA form, the CDR3 reads TGTGCCAGCAGTTATAGGGGACAGGGAACCGAGCAGTACTTC. It is translated as CASSYRGQGTEQYF.

This clonotype was picked up a small number of times. This sequence joins TRBV2 and TRBJ2-1; D possibly corresponds to TRBD1 (6 bases). The length of the CDR3 is 15 residues. Germline assignment: CDR1 SNHLY and CDR2 FYNNEI. Trimming removed 6 bases from V and 0 bases from J, with 12 bases in between. The CDR3 coding sequence is TGTGCCAGCAGAGATACAGGGAGCTCCTACAATGAGCAGTTCTTC. As protein: CASRDTGSSYNEQFF.

The rearrangement uses TRBV6-5 and TRBJ1-6; 7 bases are shared with TRBD1. V was clipped by 5 bases and J by 4 bases; unmatched bases: 8. CDR3 size: 16 residues. Germline-derived CDR1 and CDR2 are MNHEY and SVGAGI. CDR3: CASSPPTGAYNSPLHF. CDR3 bases: TGTGCCAGCAGTCCACCTACAGGGGCATATAATTCACCCCTCCACTTT.

V and J are TRBV12-5 and TRBJ2-5; D is unresolved. V lost 5 bases, J lost 1 base, and 8 bases lay in between. Germline V gene sequence: CDR1 LGHNT, CDR2 FRNRAP. This CDR3 comprises 13 residues. This chain's CDR3 is CASGPGFQETQYF. The CDR3 DNA reads as TGTGCTAGTGGTCCCGGGTTCCAAGAGACCCAGTACTTC.

In this sample, this clonotype turned up a few times. The rearrangement links TRBV3-1 to TRBJ1-4, with D hard to call. The CDR3 covers 15 residues. The germline V gene encodes CDR1 LGHDT and CDR2 YNNKEL (reference sequence). V was trimmed by 3 bases and J by 5 bases, leaving 13 bases between them. The CDR3 sequence is CASSQDPLGNEKLFF. CDR3 in DNA: TGTGCCAGCAGCCAGGACCCGTTAGGAAATGAAAAACTGTTTTTT.

The CDR3 reads CATSRVVSGYNEQFF. The CDR3, as DNA: TGTGCCACCAGCAGAGTGGTTAGCGGCTACAATGAGCAGTTCTTC. This chain uses TRBV15 with TRBJ2-1; TRBD2 is a possible D gene (6 bases). Germline V gene data show CDR1 as LNHNV and CDR2 as YYDKDF (reference sequence). This CDR3 spans 15 amino acids. The V end lost 1 base, the J end lost 3 bases, and 10 bases lay between the germline ends.

The chain joins TRBV12-3 or TRBV12-4 to TRBJ1-2; D gene uncertain. V was pared by 3 bases and J by 4 bases, with 6 bases between. The CDR3 spans 12 residues. In DNA form, the CDR3 reads TGTGCCAGCAGTTTTTCCCTCTATGGCTACACCTTC. Translated, it gives CASSFSLYGYTF.

This chain joins TRBV9 and TRBJ2-3; D gene uncertain. CDR1 is SGDLS and CDR2 is YYNGEE in the germline V gene. The V and J ends lost 2 bases and 5 bases respectively, with 9 bases between them. CDR3 length: 13 residues. CDR3 sequence: CASSVGDGDTQYF. CDR3 coding DNA: TGTGCCAGCAGCGTTGGGGATGGAGATACGCAGTATTTT.

This clonotype was counted between two and nine times. The V call is TRBV11-2, the J call TRBJ2-5; TRBD2 is a possible D gene (7 bases). CDR1 and CDR2 from the germline V gene are SGHAT and FQNNGV. This CDR3 has 16 residues. Trimming pared 2 bases from V and 2 bases from J, leaving 15 bases between. The CDR3 sequence is CASSLRGASAQETQYF. The CDR3 nucleotides are TGTGCCAGCAGCTTACGGGGGGCTAGCGCTCAAGAGACCCAGTACTTC.

This clonotype was seen more than once but under ten times. The genes are TRBV20-1 and TRBJ2-7, with 10 positions matching TRBD2. The CDR3 is 15 residues long. V gave up 6 bases and J gave up 0 bases; unmatched junction bases: 8. Germline assignment: CDR1 DFQATT and CDR2 SNEGSKA (reference sequence). The CDR3 is CSARPGLANSYEQYF. CDR3 nucleotides: TGCAGTGCGCGACCGGGACTAGCGAACTCCTACGAGCAGTACTTC.

The chain recombines TRBV20-1 with TRBJ2-1; TRBD2 is a possible D gene (6 bases). The germline V gene has CDR1 DFQATT and CDR2 SNEGSKA (reference sequence). V was shortened by 0 bases and J by 8 bases, with 17 bases between the two germline ends. CDR3 length: 15 amino acids. CDR3 protein: CSARDLATTSDEQFF. For the CDR3, the DNA is TGCAGTGCTAGAGATCTAGCGACTACATCAGATGAGCAGTTCTTC.

This clonotype was found a few times. J is TRBJ2-1 and V is TRBV20-1; D is unclear. Germline V gene sequence: CDR1 DFQATT, CDR2 SNEGSKA (reference sequence). The CDR3 totals 17 residues. The germline V and J ends were trimmed by 3 bases and 1 base, with 19 bases remaining between them. Here the CDR3 DNA reads TGCAGTGCTAGGTTCCGGGCCCCCCTAGGGTCCTACAATGAGCAGTTCTTC. Translating gives CSARFRAPLGSYNEQFF.

The chain combines TRBV7-2 with TRBJ2-5; 11 bases fit TRBD1. The germline CDR1 and CDR2 sequences are SGHTA and FQGNSA. This CDR3 has 15 amino acids. V dropped 5 bases and J dropped 4; count of bases not matched to a gene: 6. CDR3 bases: TGTGCCAGCAGCGTTACCGGGACAGGGGGAGAGACCCAGTACTTC. This codes for CASSVTGTGGETQYF.

At least ten counts were recorded for this clonotype. The V and J genes are TRBV29-1 and TRBJ2-1; 7 bases are a match to TRBD2. CDR1 and CDR2 from the germline V gene are SQVTM and ANQGSEA. The CDR3 runs to 13 residues. J was trimmed by 8 bases and V by 7 bases; bases with no gene match: 11. The CDR3 nucleotides are TGCAGCGGGGGACTACTGGGGGTTCATGAGCAGTTCTTC. This sequence encodes CSGGLLGVHEQFF.

As concerns this clonotype: The CDR3 does not close with the conserved phenylalanine or tryptophan, likely indicating a read error. CDR3 bases: TGTGCCAGCAGCCAGGGTTCCTACAATGAGCAGTTCGTC. It codes for CASSQGSYNEQFV. This chain links TRBV5-5 with TRBJ2-1; a possible D gene is TRBD1 (5 bases). The CDR3 has 13 residues. Germline-derived CDR1 and CDR2 are SGHKS and YYEKEE (reference sequence). V was clipped by 4 bases and J by 1 base, with 6 bases between them.

This clonotype occurred a few times. The chain joins TRBV29-1 to TRBJ2-7; 7 positions agree with TRBD2. CDR3 length: 13 residues. The germline CDR1 and CDR2 sequences are SQVTM and ANQGSEA. With V trimmed by 4 bases and J by 1 base, 4 bases remained unmatched. The CDR3: CSVAPGGSYEQYF. The CDR3 nucleotides are TGCAGCGTTGCCCCCGGGGGGTCCTACGAGCAGTACTTC.

This clonotype was detected only a few times. The chain employs TRBV9 and TRBJ2-4, with D unclear. The J call may be wrong; the DNA end is better matched by TRBJ2-5. The CDR3 consists of 14 residues. Germline CDR1 and CDR2: SGDLS and YYNGEE. CDR3 coding DNA: TGTGCCAGCAGCGTAGTTGCGGACGGCGCGACCCAGTACTTC. It codes for CASSVVADGATQYF.